This record covers a single T cell receptor (beta chain). The antigen is unknown. Germline CDR1 and CDR2: SGHVS and FQNEAQ. V was trimmed by 2 bases and J by 5 bases, leaving 15 bases between them. The CDR3 is 15 amino acids. These data belong to a study of response to subunit inactivated influenza vaccine. General observations from the study: The authors suggested that few new T cells are recruited per seasonal influenza vaccination.

TCRdb ran MiXCR on the RT-PCR reads and lists one entry per CDR3 protein. The table has around 520,000 distinct CDR3 sequences, 12% seen once. The clonotype originates from a man aged 45-65 years who received an inactivated influenza vaccine. The chain carries TRBV7-8 and TRBJ2-5; TRBD2 is a possible D gene (6 bases). Source: PBMCs from blood, taken on the day of vaccination. CDR3 sequence reads: CASSLLGGALETQYF. Written as DNA, the CDR3 is TGTGCCAGCAGCTTACTCGGCGGGGCTTTGGAGACCCAGTACTTC.